This T cell receptor beta chain was captured by sequencing in a study of T cell clones after liver transplantation. J was trimmed by 2 bases and V by 5 bases; bases with no gene match: 5. The CDR3 spans 13 residues. Germline V gives CDR1 GTSNPN, CDR2 SVGIG (reference sequence). TCRdb keeps only in-frame clones here, not all; method: immunoSEQ multiplex PCR. The sample has tens of thousands of clones; about 82% are singletons. The sample in question was CD4+ T cells from blood, obtained approximately 3.5 years after liver transplant. The genes are TRBV30 and TRBJ1-1; 7 nucleotides line up with TRBD1. The clonotype comes from a human patient who received a liver transplant. Some T cells may originate from the graft donor. This chain's CDR3 is CAWGHRGNTEAFF. For the CDR3, the DNA is TGTGCCTGGGGCCACAGGGGAAACACTGAAGCTTTCTTT.